Presented here are 23 T cell receptor beta chains from one specimen sequenced in a study of vaccination effects on CD4 cells after COVID-19. Before sequencing, viral peptide pools were used by the ViraFEST assay to expand antigen-specific CD4+ T cells. Cultured cells yielded isolated CD4+ T cells after 10 days. The assay was immunoSEQ multiplex PCR, and TCRdb's table has in-frame clones only and misses some. The table shows approximately 82,000 clones, with approximately 74% occurring only once. For these receptors, no antigen is known. The input for sequencing was CD4+ T cells from PBMCs cultured with HCoV-229E spike peptides, taken before COVID-19 vaccination. These receptors were collected from a human donor who received a COVID-19 vaccine.

This chain uses TRBV10-3 with TRBJ2-3, with TRBD1 matching 8 bases. Germline CDR1 is ENHRY and CDR2 is SYGVKD. The V segment lost 6 bases and the J segment 4 bases; nucleotides outside the gene matches: 6. This CDR3 is 14 amino acids long. The chain's CDR3 is CAISAGGAADTQYF. CDR3 nucleotides: TGTGCCATCAGCGCAGGGGGCGCGGCAGATACGCAGTATTTT.

The rearrangement links TRBV18 to TRBJ1-1, with D uncertain. This CDR3 is 13 amino acids long. Germline V gene sequence: CDR1 KGHSH, CDR2 LQKENI. Trimming pared 2 bases from V and 1 base from J, leaving 5 bases between. In nucleotides, the CDR3 is TGTGCCAGCTCACCAACCCCGAACACTGAAGCTTTCTTT. Translating gives CASSPTPNTEAFF.

The V and J genes are TRBV11-1 and TRBJ2-7; the D gene is possibly TRBD1 (6 bases). In germline, CDR1 is SGHAT, CDR2 FQDESV (reference sequence). V was pared by 3 bases and J by 6 bases, with 12 bases between. The CDR3 is 13 amino acids. CDR3 in amino acids: CASSFYRESEQYV. The CDR3 DNA sequence: TGTGCCAGCAGCTTCTACAGGGAGAGCGAGCAGTACGTC.

This rearrangement joins TRBV5-1 to TRBJ2-5; D not certain. Trimming took off 0 bases at V and 2 bases at J, with 11 bases between the two ends. Germline V gene lookup returns CDR1 SGHRS and CDR2 YFSETQ. This CDR3 has 15 amino acids. The CDR3 coding sequence is TGCGCCAGCAGCTTGGTGCCTCCATATCAAGAGACCCAGTACTTC. This translates into CASSLVPPYQETQYF.

The V call is TRBV24-1, the J call TRBJ1-4; D is perhaps TRBD1 (5 bases). The germline CDR1 and CDR2 sequences are KGHDR and SFDVKD. This CDR3 has 15 amino acids. V lost 2 bases and J lost 3, with 9 bases in between. CDR3 DNA: TGTGCCACCAGTGATTGGGACGGCTCTAATGAAAAACTGTTTTTT. Encoded protein: CATSDWDGSNEKLFF.

The V call is TRBV4-3, the J call TRBJ1-2, with 9 nucleotides matching TRBD1. The CDR3 loop spans 18 amino acids. V gave up 4 bases and J gave up 4 bases; unmatched junction bases: 16. Germline CDR1 reads LGHNA; CDR2 reads YSLEER. CDR3 region: CASSRREFMDRGGYGYTF. For the CDR3, the DNA is TGCGCCAGCAGCCGAAGAGAGTTTATGGACAGGGGTGGCTATGGCTACACCTTC.

As DNA, the CDR3 is TGTGCCACCAGTGACCCGGGACTAGCGGGGGCTTACAATGAGCAGTTCTTC. Residues: CATSDPGLAGAYNEQFF. The V call is TRBV24-1, the J call TRBJ2-1, with 14 bases lining up with TRBD2. V was pared by 4 bases and J by 4 bases, with 5 bases of the junction left unmatched. Germline CDR1 is KGHDR and CDR2 is SFDVKD. The CDR3 has 17 residues.

The chain joins TRBV3-1 (or the pseudogene TRBV3-2) to TRBJ1-3; unclear D gene. This CDR3 region has 13 residues. V lost 3 bases, J lost 0 bases, and 3 bases lay in between. Germline V CDR1 and CDR2: LGHDT, YNNKEL (reference sequence). Here the CDR3 reads CASSHLSGNTIYF. The CDR3, as DNA: TGTGCCAGCAGCCACCTCTCTGGAAACACCATATATTTT.

Only one count was recorded for this clone. The rearrangement joins TRBV2 to TRBJ2-3; D is possibly TRBD1 or TRBD2 (5 bases each). The CDR3 sequence is 15 residues long. V lost 5 bases to trimming and J lost 5 bases, with 17 bases between them. The V gene's germline CDR1 is SNHLY and CDR2 FYNNEI. This CDR3 reads CASSFYVPRGDTQYF. CDR3 coding DNA: TGTGCCAGCAGTTTCTACGTCCCGAGGGGAGATACGCAGTATTTT.

The CDR3 protein is CASSESGVGSPLHF. CDR3 bases: TGTGCCAGCAGTGAATCGGGGGTAGGTTCACCCCTCCACTTT. The V gene is TRBV6-4, the J gene TRBJ1-6, with D possibly TRBD1 on 5 matching bases. Germline lookup yields CDR1 MRHNA and CDR2 SNTAGT. V shed 3 bases and J shed 9 bases, with 12 bases lying between them. CDR3 length: 14 residues.

This chain connects TRBV25-1 to TRBJ1-2, with D unclear. This CDR3 has 14 amino acids. Germline CDR1 and CDR2: MGHDK and SYGVNS. Trimming cost V 3 bases and J 8 bases, with 16 bases left between them. The CDR3 coding sequence is TGTGCCAGCAGTGACCGTGAACTTCTAAGGGGCTACACCTTC. Its protein is CASSDRELLRGYTF.

The CDR3 sequence is CASSLDTGTYEQYV. The CDR3 DNA reads TGTGCCAGCAGCTTAGATACAGGGACCTACGAGCAGTACGTC. J is TRBJ2-7 and V is TRBV7-8, with D possibly TRBD1 on 6 matching bases. V dropped 1 base and J dropped 2 bases, with 9 bases sitting between them. The CDR3 extends over 14 amino acids. The germline V gene has CDR1 SGHVS and CDR2 FQNEAQ.

The chain is built from TRBV6-5 and TRBJ2-7, with 7 bases identical to TRBD1. The germline CDR1 and CDR2 sequences are MNHEY and SVGAGI. This CDR3 comprises 16 residues. J lost 3 bases, V lost 3 bases, and 11 bases had no gene match. CDR3 sequence: CASSYRPPWDSYEQYV. The CDR3 coding sequence is TGTGCCAGCAGTTATCGACCACCCTGGGACAGCTACGAGCAGTACGTC.

This clone was counted ten times or more. DNA of the CDR3: TGCGCCAGCAGCCACCCGGGGCAGGTCTACGAGCAGTACGTC. Encoded protein: CASSHPGQVYEQYV. This rearrangement joins TRBV4-1 to TRBJ2-7, with D perhaps being TRBD1 or TRBD2 (5 bases each). V was cut by 3 bases and J by 3 bases, with 12 bases left in between. The V gene's germline CDR1 is MGHRA and CDR2 YSYEKL. CDR3 length: 14 residues.

This clone occurred a few times. The rearrangement links TRBV6-2 or TRBV6-3 to TRBJ1-5; TRBD1 matches 8 bases. From germline, CDR1 is MNHEY and CDR2 SVGEGT. Trimming removed 4 bases from V and 3 bases from J; junction bases left unmatched: 5. There are 15 residues in the CDR3. The CDR3 DNA follows: TGTGCCAGCAGTTGGTCAGGGGGCACCAATCAGCCCCAGCATTTT. It yields the protein CASSWSGGTNQPQHF.

This clone was seen more than once but under ten times. This chain links TRBV7-2 with TRBJ1-5, with D tentatively TRBD1 (5 bases). This CDR3 region has 11 residues. Per the germline V gene, CDR1 is SGHTA and CDR2 is FQGNSA. V lost 5 bases and J 9 bases, leaving 8 bases between the germline ends. CDR3 amino acids: CASSGGGPQHF. In DNA, the CDR3 is TGTGCCAGCAGCGGGGGGGGGCCCCAGCATTTT.

The genes are TRBV6-2 or TRBV6-3 and TRBJ1-3, with TRBD1 identical over 7 bases. V dropped 6 bases and J dropped 7; count of bases not matched to a gene: 6. CDR1 and CDR2 (germline): MNHEY, SVGEGT. This CDR3 spans 13 amino acids. The CDR3 nucleotides are TGTGCCAGCAGCGACAGGGTTGTGAACACCATATATTTT. Translation: CASSDRVVNTIYF.

The chain is built from TRBV19 and TRBJ2-2, with unresolved D. V was clipped by 2 bases and J by 3 bases, with 4 bases between them. The CDR3 has 13 amino acids. CDR1 and CDR2 (germline): LNHDA, SQIVND (reference sequence). CDR3 residues: CASSIPHTGELFF. CDR3 nucleotides: TGTGCCAGTAGTATACCCCACACCGGGGAGCTGTTTTTT. Supplemented by reference TRBV19 and TRBJ2-2, the full variable domain reads DGGITQSPKYLFRKEGQNVTLSCEQNLNHDAMYWYRQDPGQGLRLIYYSQIVNDFQKGDIAEGYSVSREKKESFPLTVTSAQKNPTAFYLCASSIPHTGELFFGEGSRLTVL.

The genes are TRBV4-1 and TRBJ1-5; tentatively, D is TRBD1 (5 bases). CDR1 is MGHRA and CDR2 is YSYEKL in the germline V gene. The CDR3 spans 16 residues. V was pared by 1 base and J by 3 bases, with 13 bases between. CDR3 nucleotide sequence: TGCGCCAGCAGCCAAGCGGTAAGACAGTTCAATCAGCCCCAGCATTTT. It encodes CASSQAVRQFNQPQHF.

This chain joins TRBV6-5 and TRBJ2-5; possible D gene TRBD1, 6 bases. The germline CDR1 and CDR2 sequences are MNHEY and SVGAGI. Trimming took 6 bases from V and 5 from J, leaving 13 bases between them. CDR3 length: 13 residues. The CDR3 loop is CASSRDMAETQYF. For the CDR3, the DNA is TGTGCCAGCAGCAGGGACATGGCCGAGACCCAGTACTTC.

This clone has a handful of counts. The chain has TRBV3-1 (or the pseudogene TRBV3-2) and TRBJ1-6; possibly TRBD1 for D (5 bases). From germline, CDR1 is LGHDT and CDR2 YNNKEL (reference sequence). The V end was cut by 6 bases, the J end by 8 bases, with 8 bases between. The CDR3 extends over 12 amino acids. CDR3 region: CASSPGYSPLHF. The DNA for the CDR3 is TGTGCCAGCAGTCCAGGGTATTCACCCCTCCACTTT.

V gene TRBV28 combines with J gene TRBJ2-5; a weak D match, TRBD1 (6 bases). Germline assignment: CDR1 MDHEN and CDR2 SYDVKM. V was clipped by 2 bases and J by 5 bases, with 21 bases between them. The CDR3 is made up of 17 amino acids. CDR3 in DNA: TGTGCCAGCAGTTTAAGGCGATATGGGGGCCCAGGGGAGACCCAGTACTTC. Its translation: CASSLRRYGGPGETQYF.

The chain couples TRBV7-6 to TRBJ2-1, with D possibly TRBD1 on 6 matching bases. Germline V gene lookup returns CDR1 SGHVS and CDR2 FNYEAQ. The V gene lost 7 bases and the J gene lost 6 bases, with 22 bases spanning the gap. This CDR3 comprises 16 residues. CDR3 sequence: CASTRGPLVDSNEQFF. The CDR3 DNA follows: TGTGCCAGCACCAGGGGACCTCTGGTCGACTCCAATGAGCAGTTCTTC.